This T cell receptor (beta chain) was sequenced for a study of cytomegalovirus exposure and HLA in healthy donors. Whole-study findings and limits: Using the classifier, cytomegalovirus status was reportedly diagnosed with high specificity and sensitivity. Some V segments, TRBV6-2 and TRBV6-3 among them, were indistinguishable and were therefore excluded.

Germline V gene data show CDR1 as SGHRS and CDR2 as YFSETQ. The ends were cut back, 4 bases at V and 0 bases at J, with 9 bases in the middle. There are 14 residues in the CDR3. A word on this clone: Its cognate antigen is unknown.

Healthy bone marrow donors made up the cohort. The primer mix had 60 Vbeta and 13 Jbeta primers. TCRdb's table, derived via immunoSEQ multiplex PCR, lists solely in-frame clones and lacks some. This sample has about 210,000 clones, with roughly 84% found just once. The chain uses TRBV5-1 and TRBJ2-3; maybe TRBD1 (6 bases). Sequencing was done on a sample of PBMCs. This sequence was found in a girl aged 2-15 years in good health and CMV-seronegative. The CDR3 region is CASSKDRSTDTQYF. The CDR3 nucleotides read TGCGCCAGCAGCAAAGACAGGAGCACAGATACGCAGTATTTT.